The 8 T cell receptor beta chains given below trace back to one sample, sequenced in a study of PD-1 blockade in mismatch repair-deficient tumors (dated by TCRdb to the late 2010s). Library generation was performed with the immunoSEQ multiplex PCR assay. The clones in this table, taken by TCRdb from immuneACCESS, are in-frame only. Not every clone is retained; where verified, under half of the shortfall comes from an unresolved V gene, and the cause of the rest is unknown. Present in this sample are around 30,000 clones, 65% to 85% of which were seen just once. 3% to 4% of the sample lies in the top ten. The source was PBMCs, collected approximately 6 weeks after starting pembrolizumab. The receptors come from an adult with mismatch repair-deficient cancer.

The V gene is TRBV7-8, the J gene TRBJ2-1, with D maybe TRBD1 (6 bases). The CDR3 spans 16 residues. The germline CDR1 and CDR2 sequences are SGHVS and FQNEAQ. V was trimmed by 5 bases and J by 2 bases, leaving 16 bases between them. The CDR3 bases are TGTGCCAGCAGCCCCACCGCAGGGGCACCCTACAATGAGCAGTTCTTC. Protein: CASSPTAGAPYNEQFF.

The rearrangement uses TRBV13 and TRBJ2-1; 11 bases line up with TRBD2. Germline CDR1 PRHDT, CDR2 FYEKMQ (reference sequence). The CDR3 totals 18 residues. The V and J ends lost 5 bases and 9 bases, in that order; junction bases with no gene match: 18. Here the CDR3 reads CASSRLLVGLAGTREQFF. In DNA, the CDR3 is TGTGCCAGCAGCCGTCTTCTTGTCGGACTAGCGGGTACGCGTGAGCAGTTCTTC.

The rearrangement uses TRBV5-6 and TRBJ1-1, with D perhaps TRBD1 (5 bases). There are 14 residues in the CDR3. Germline lookup yields CDR1 SGHDT and CDR2 YYEEEE. V was clipped by 0 bases and J by 1 base, with 7 bases between them. CDR3 in amino acids: CASSLAGKNTEAFF. The CDR3 DNA follows: TGTGCCAGCAGCTTGGCAGGGAAGAACACTGAAGCTTTCTTT. Full variable domain (remainder filled in from reference TRBV5-6 and TRBJ1-1): DAGVTQSPTHLIKTRGQQVTLRCSPKSGHDTVSWYQQALGQGPQFIFQYYEEEERQRGNFPDRFSGHQFPNYSSELNVNALLLGDSALYLCASSLAGKNTEAFFGQGTRLTVV.

This chain links TRBV5-1 with TRBJ2-2; perhaps TRBD2 as D (5 bases). CDR3 length equals 14 residues. Trimming removed 4 bases at V and 3 bases at J, with 10 bases between. In germline, CDR1 is SGHRS, CDR2 YFSETQ. The CDR3 DNA follows: TGCGCCAGCAGCCGGAACGGGGACACCGGGGAGCTGTTTTTT. Amino acid sequence: CASSRNGDTGELFF.

The gene calls are TRBV6-5 and TRBJ1-2, with 8 bases matching TRBD1. Germline loops: CDR1 MNHEY, CDR2 SVGAGI. With 6 bases clipped from V and 4 bases from J, the junction kept 4 bases outside the gene matches. CDR3 length: 13 residues. In DNA, the CDR3 is TGTGCCAGCAGACTAACAGGGGGCTATGGCTACACCTTC. Protein product: CASRLTGGYGYTF.

The chain couples TRBV18 to TRBJ1-3; D not resolved. The V end lost 6 bases, the J end lost 8 bases, and 14 bases lay between the germline ends. The CDR3 contains 13 residues. Germline assignment: CDR1 KGHSH and CDR2 LQKENI. The CDR3 sequence: CASSLDREDTIYF. CDR3 DNA sequence: TGTGCCAGCTCTCTCGACCGGGAGGACACCATATATTTT.

This clone was seen just once. This chain links TRBV9 with TRBJ2-6, with unresolved D. Germline lookup yields CDR1 SGDLS and CDR2 YYNGEE. The CDR3 covers 16 residues. The germline V and J ends were trimmed by 4 bases and 2 bases, with 13 bases remaining between them. This CDR3 is CASSSTVGAGANVLTF. The CDR3 coding sequence is TGTGCCAGCAGCAGTACGGTTGGTGCTGGGGCCAACGTCCTGACTTTC.

The CDR3 here is CASSSAGTVSGNTIYF. The CDR3 nucleotides are TGTGCCAGCAGCTCGGCCGGGACAGTCTCTGGAAACACCATATATTTT. The rearrangement uses TRBV7-6 and TRBJ1-3; 7 positions match TRBD1. There are 16 residues in the CDR3. Trimming took 4 bases from V and 0 from J; bases not matched to a gene: 6. Per the germline V gene, CDR1 is SGHVS and CDR2 is FNYEAQ.